This T cell receptor beta chain was recorded in a study of cytomegalovirus exposure and HLA in healthy donors. PCR involved 60 Vbeta and 13 Jbeta primers. Sequenced by immunoSEQ multiplex PCR; TCRdb stores in-frame clones only, minus some. The sample lists 200,000 to 300,000 clones, 70% to 90% seen once, with about 8% in the top ten. This CDR3 comprises 14 residues. CDR1 and CDR2 (germline): SGHRS, YFSETQ. Trimming took 5 bases from V and 0 from J, leaving 9 bases between them. Specimen: PBMCs. The clonotype originates from a woman aged 55-70 years in good health and CMV-seropositive. This rearrangement joins TRBV5-1 to TRBJ2-1; the D is unclear. In DNA, the CDR3 is TGCGCCAGCAGTCCCCCGGGCTCCTACAATGAGCAGTTCTTC. Amino acids: CASSPPGSYNEQFF. Looking up the rest from reference TRBV5-1 and TRBJ2-1 gives the full variable domain: KAGVTQTPRYLIKTRGQQVTLSCSPISGHRSVSWYQQTPGQGLQFLFEYFSETQRNKGNFPGRFSGRQFSNSRSEMNVSTLELGDSALYLCASSPPGSYNEQFFGPGTRLTVL.